This passage covers 15 T cell receptor beta chains from one sample sequenced in a study of CD8+ T cells in alopecia areata (dated by TCRdb to between 2017 and 2018). The library was obtained by the immunoSEQ multiplex PCR assay. To provide template for TCR sequencing, every sample had RNA extracted and reverse transcribed into cDNA. In its TCRdb copy, this immuneACCESS table keeps in-frame sequences only and misses some clones. Where compared with another copy, unresolved V genes explain less than half of these, and the others have no known cause. Recorded for this sample are roughly 200,000 clones; 45% to 75% of them occurred a single time. Clones ranked in the top ten supply less than 4% of the sample. In the paper's terms, the time point label means: around 4 weeks on oral tofacitinib. The treatment or condition label of this sample denotes: oral pan-JAK inhibitor, 5-10 mg twice daily. This sample comprised CD4+ T cells sorted from blood, obtained at week 4, from a patient treated with tofacitinib. These receptors originate from a human donor with alopecia areata.

The V and J genes are TRBV6-4 and TRBJ1-3, with TRBD1 as a possible D gene (6 bases). The V end lost 3 bases, the J end lost 0 bases, and 12 bases lay between the germline ends. CDR1 is MRHNA and CDR2 is SNTAGT in the germline V gene. This CDR3 comprises 16 residues. This chain's CDR3 is CASSETWTASGNTIYF. DNA of the CDR3: TGTGCCAGCAGTGAAACGTGGACAGCCTCTGGAAACACCATATATTTT.

On this clone: Mismatch with germline at one junction end may stem from a read error. V is TRBV7-7 and J is TRBJ2-5, with TRBD2 matching 10 bases. Germline loops: CDR1 SSHAT, CDR2 FNYEAQ (reference sequence). This CDR3 spans 18 amino acids. CDR3 sequence (DNA): TGTGCTAGCAGCTTACAGCGGGGGGGGACTTGGCTCCAAGAGACCCAGTACTTC. Translation gives CASSLQRGGTWLQETQYF.

The genes are TRBV29-1 and TRBJ2-7; 11 nucleotides match TRBD1. Germline V gene lookup returns CDR1 SQVTM and CDR2 ANQGSEA. The junction had 3 bases not matched to a gene; V was cut back by 4 bases and J by 4 bases. The CDR3 consists of 13 residues. CDR3 region: CSVVDRGPYEQYF. CDR3 nucleotides: TGCAGCGTTGTGGACAGGGGGCCGTACGAGCAGTACTTC.

J is TRBJ2-2 and V is TRBV7-3, with TRBD1 matching 12 bases. Germline-derived CDR1 and CDR2 are SGHTA and FQGTGA. Trimming took 4 bases from V and 4 from J; bases not matched to a gene: 4. The CDR3 contains 16 residues. The CDR3 bases are TGTGCCAGCAGCTACGCGGGACAGGGGGCCACCGGGGAGCTGTTTTTT. Translating gives CASSYAGQGATGELFF. Drawing the rest from reference TRBV7-3 and TRBJ2-2, the complete variable domain is GAGVSQTPSNKVTEKGKYVELRCDPISGHTALYWYRQSLGQGPEFLIYFQGTGAADDSGLPNDRFFAVRPEGSVSTLKIQRTERGDSAVYLCASSYAGQGATGELFFGEGSRLTVL.

J is TRBJ1-5 and V is TRBV10-3; 9 nucleotides align to TRBD1. Looked up from germline, CDR1 is ENHRY and CDR2 is SYGVKD. V dropped 9 bases and J dropped 11; count of bases not matched to a gene: 8. The CDR3 runs 12 residues. Here the CDR3 reads CAIRDREKTQHF. CDR3 in DNA: TGTGCCATAAGGGACAGGGAGAAGACCCAGCATTTT.

The CDR3 spells CASSYSTSGGQETQYF. The CDR3 bases are TGTGCCAGCAGTTACTCGACTAGCGGGGGACAAGAGACCCAGTACTTC. The rearrangement joins TRBV6-5 to TRBJ2-5; 12 nucleotides line up with TRBD2. The CDR3 has 16 amino acids. J gave up 2 bases and V 0 bases, and 1 base lay outside the gene matches. Germline V CDR1 and CDR2: MNHEY, SVGAGI.

V gene TRBV6-6 combines with J gene TRBJ2-3; the match to TRBD1 covers 7 bases. The V segment lost 6 bases and the J segment 1 base; nucleotides outside the gene matches: 10. The germline gives CDR1 MNHNY, CDR2 SVGAGI (reference sequence). This CDR3 comprises 16 residues. The CDR3 bases are TGTGCCAGCAGCGTCACCATTACAGGGGGCACAGATACGCAGTATTTT. It yields the protein CASSVTITGGTDTQYF.

V gene TRBV28 combines with J gene TRBJ2-1; 8 bases fit TRBD1. With 6 bases clipped from V and 7 bases from J, the junction kept 14 bases outside the gene matches. Germline assignment: CDR1 MDHEN and CDR2 SYDVKM. This CDR3 is 16 amino acids long. CDR3 in amino acids: CASSPLGRTGTNEQFF. For the CDR3, the DNA is TGTGCCAGCAGCCCATTGGGCCGGACAGGGACGAATGAGCAGTTCTTC.

This CDR3 reads CASSPIGTAENTEAFF. The CDR3 coding sequence is TGTGCCAGCAGCCCCATTGGGACAGCAGAGAACACTGAAGCTTTCTTT. The chain links TRBV5-6 to TRBJ1-1; TRBD1 agrees at 7 bases. The germline V gene encodes CDR1 SGHDT and CDR2 YYEEEE. This CDR3 contains 16 residues. The V segment lost 4 bases and the J segment 1 base; nucleotides outside the gene matches: 10.

V is TRBV7-9 and J is TRBJ2-5, with 9 bases identical to TRBD1. This CDR3 has 16 amino acids. Germline CDR1 is SEHNR and CDR2 is FQNEAQ (reference sequence). J lost 5 bases, V lost 1 base, and 8 bases had no gene match. CDR3 in amino acids: CASSLVGTGLVETQYF. CDR3 coding DNA: TGTGCCAGCAGCTTAGTTGGGACAGGGCTTGTTGAGACCCAGTACTTC.

J is TRBJ2-7 and V is TRBV5-1; 12 bases align to TRBD2. Trimming cost V 7 bases and J 7 bases; bases outside gene matches: 9. CDR1 is SGHRS, CDR2 YFSETQ, per germline. CDR3 length equals 14 residues. CDR3 bases: TGCGCCAGCCGTAGACTAGCGGGGGCAGAGGAGCAGTACTTC. Encoded protein: CASRRLAGAEEQYF.

The table lists this clone with a few counts. The sample contains more than one DNA sequence encoding this CDR3. The rearrangement uses TRBV28 and TRBJ2-7; D remains unclear. Germline V gives CDR1 MDHEN, CDR2 SYDVKM. This CDR3 spans 10 amino acids. Between the trimmed V and J ends, which lost 6 bases and 3 bases, there was a span of 3 bases. In nucleotides, the CDR3 is TGTGCCAGCAGAAGCTACGAGCAGTACTTC. Translated, it gives CASRSYEQYF.

V is TRBV10-3 and J is TRBJ2-5, with 9 bases matching TRBD2. V was clipped by 4 bases and J by 4 bases; unmatched bases: 13. CDR3 size: 17 residues. Germline lookup yields CDR1 ENHRY and CDR2 SYGVKD. In DNA, the CDR3 is TGTGCCATCAGTGGGGCTAGCGGGGCCGTTGCGGTAGAGACCCAGTACTTC. This sequence encodes CAISGASGAVAVETQYF.

This clone was observed a few times. The rearrangement joins TRBV7-2 to TRBJ1-3; a possible D gene is TRBD1 (5 bases). V lost 5 bases to trimming and J lost 4 bases, with 9 bases between them. The CDR3 has 13 residues. CDR1 is SGHTA, CDR2 FQGNSA, per germline. DNA for the CDR3: TGTGCCAGCAGCATTAACAGGGGAAACACCATATATTTT. It is translated as CASSINRGNTIYF.

The chain links TRBV7-2 to TRBJ2-1, with 13 bases fitting TRBD2. Germline V gene data show CDR1 as SGHTA and CDR2 as FQGNSA. V trimming: 4 bases; J trimming: 4 bases; junction bases outside the gene matches: 7. This CDR3 spans 17 amino acids. CDR3: CASSSAGTSGVYNEQFF. The CDR3 DNA reads TGTGCCAGCAGCTCAGCGGGGACTAGCGGGGTATACAATGAGCAGTTCTTC.